The present T cell receptor (beta chain) was sequenced within a study of OX40 agonist ivuxolimab in advanced cancers. Study-level background: Ivuxolimab was a fully human IgG2 agonistic monoclonal antibody targeting the costimulatory receptor OX40 (CD134). Intravenous ivuxolimab was administered to patients every 2 weeks at six dose levels: 0.01, 0.1, 0.3, 1.5, 3 and 10 mg/kg. Among the roughly 50 dose-escalation patients, 19 had hepatocellular carcinoma, approximately 15 melanoma, 9 renal cell carcinoma and 9 head and neck cancer. A male proportion of roughly 80% and a mean age of around 60 years, ranging from roughly 20 to 80, were recorded for the dose-escalation cohort. Prior anti-PD-1, anti-PD-L1 or anti-CTLA-4 therapy was permitted, and 35% to 40% of dose-escalation patients had received checkpoint inhibitors. Three dose-escalation patients achieved partial responses, one with hepatocellular carcinoma and two with cutaneous melanoma. Peripheral TCRbeta sequencing aimed to test whether ivuxolimab altered TCR sequence diversity and caused clonal T-cell expansion. The paper covers the monotherapy dose-escalation part of the phase I ivuxolimab trial, which included N of about 50 patients.

Patients with a history of autoimmune disease or receiving systemic immunosuppression were excluded from the trial. Peripheral blood for TCR sequencing was collected from all dose cohorts at baseline, on cycle 4 day 1, and on cycle 7 day 1. The samples were taken from a phase I, first-in-human, multicenter, open-label dose-escalation trial of ivuxolimab. Adults with locally advanced or metastatic head and neck squamous cell, hepatocellular, melanoma or renal cell carcinoma were enrolled in the trial. Before TCR sequencing, CD4+ T cells and CD8+ T cells from peripheral blood were sorted into separate populations. Concerning this clone itself: No cognate antigen has been identified for it. Per-base quality was not reported, and no clone a single base away is much larger than it.

Summary of the overall study and its limitations: Clonal expansion of both CD4+ and CD8+ blood T cells was observed from baseline to week 6 at doses 0.1 to 3.0 mg/kg. Partial responders in the 0.1-3.0 mg/kg groups had among the lowest normalized peripheral clonal expansion, especially among CD8+ T cells. Low levels of normalized T-cell clonal expansion were also seen in some patients who did not respond. After ivuxolimab, CD8+ T cells had more expanded clones than CD4+ T cells on average. Antigen specificity was not determined for the clonally expanded peripheral T cells.

To sequence the TCRbeta CDR3 region, genomic DNA was isolated from the sorted cells. TCRbeta CDR3 regions were sequenced using the immunoSEQ Assay. TCRdb holds this immuneACCESS table with in-frame rearrangements only. Some clones are missing; in checked studies, unresolved V genes explain under half, and the rest has no known cause. The sample contains about 35,000 clones, approximately 80% of them found a single time. The top ten clones comprise 2.6% of the sample. The CDR3 goes from the cysteine to the phenylalanine over 15 residues. Kept here is only the CDR3 DNA, which spans 45 bases and is read in frame from base 1. V and J are trimmed by 3 bases and 6 bases, and the gene matches miss 8 bases of the junction. CDR1 SGHRS and CDR2 YFSETQ are derived from the germline V gene.

The chain couples TRBV5-1 to TRBJ2-3; TRBD2 lines up with 9 middle nucleotides. Material: CD4+ or CD8+ T cells sorted from blood, obtained in a trial of the OX40 agonist ivuxolimab. The clonotype originates from an adult with an advanced solid tumor such as melanoma, head and neck, liver or kidney cancer. DNA sequence: TGCGCCAGCAGCTCAATGCGGACTAGCGAGGATACGCAGTATTTT. This sequence encodes CASSSMRTSEDTQYF.